These 32 T cell receptor beta chains were sequenced from one sample in a study of regulatory T cells in long-lasting Graves disease (dated by TCRdb to the early 2020s). The sample's time point label is to be understood as: newly diagnosed GD, antithyroid drugs for less than 3 months. For both TCR sequencing and RNA sequencing, RNA was extracted from PBMCs in TRIzol. Libraries were made using multiplex PCR. Instrument on record: Illumina HiSeq 4000. iRepertoire HTBI primers and Arm-PCR amplification of CDR3 regions were used to construct TCR beta libraries. Using fastp trimming at Q25 and MiXCR clonotype assembly, TCRdb reanalyzed the public sequencing data and kept in-frame beta chains. Each CDR3 protein appears once, grouped with its most common genes and DNA. A total of hundreds of thousands of distinct CDR3 sequences appear in this sample, less than 20% of them only once. The ten largest clones add up to under 20% of the sample.

The same sample was also used in a study of T cells in Graves' hyperthyroidism and ophthalmopathy.

Here the sequenced sample was peripheral blood mononuclear cells (PBMCs), taken at new diagnosis, from a patient treated with antithyroid drugs. The receptor set was obtained from a woman aged 25 to 39 with Graves disease. Donor details come from another sample of the same person, matched by shared clones.

This clonotype appeared a few times. The chain links TRBV28 to TRBJ2-1; D is unresolved. Germline CDR1 reads MDHEN; CDR2 reads SYDVKM. V was pared by 8 bases and J by 5 bases, with 13 bases between. The CDR3 covers 13 residues. DNA of the CDR3: TGTGCCAGCGAAAGACACGTCAACAATGAGCAGTTCTTC. Protein product: CASERHVNNEQFF.

Regarding this clonotype: Relative to the germline gene, one junction end is altered; a read error may explain this. The chain uses TRBV2 and TRBJ2-7; D uncertain. This CDR3 has 14 amino acids. The germline V gene encodes CDR1 SNHLY and CDR2 FYNNEI. The CDR3 sequence: CASSEYGDGYKQYF. CDR3 bases: TGTGCCAGCAGTGAATACGGCGACGGCTACAAGCAGTACTTC.

This clonotype has ten or more counts. The gene calls are TRBV29-1 and TRBJ2-1; D is perhaps TRBD2 (6 bases). The V end lost 0 bases, the J end lost 8 bases, and 23 bases lay between the germline ends. Looked up from germline, CDR1 is SQVTM and CDR2 is ANQGSEA. The CDR3 length is 17 residues. CDR3 sequence (DNA): TGCAGCGTTGAAGATCGGGCTAGCGCGACTAACGGGCATGAGCAGTTCTTC. It encodes CSVEDRASATNGHEQFF.

This clonotype showed up many times. The V call is TRBV28, the J call TRBJ2-7; 10 nucleotides match TRBD2. This CDR3 is built from 15 residues. Germline V gene sequence: CDR1 MDHEN, CDR2 SYDVKM. V shed 6 bases, J shed 2 bases, and the junction held 7 bases outside the gene matches. The CDR3 loop is CASSPGLAAPYEQYF. CDR3 DNA: TGTGCCAGCAGCCCAGGACTAGCGGCCCCCTACGAGCAGTACTTC.

With respect to this clonotype: A clone one base away is much larger, so this may be a read error. The chain recombines TRBV20-1 with TRBJ2-1, with 7 bases matching TRBD2. CDR3 length equals 14 residues. CDR1 and CDR2 from the germline V gene are DFQATT and SNEGSKA (reference sequence). CDR3 residues: CSARSGTNPNERFF. The CDR3 nucleotides are TGCAGTGCTAGAAGCGGGACGAATCCCAATGAGCGGTTCTTC.

This clonotype was counted ten times or more. The genes are TRBV28 and TRBJ2-1; the match to TRBD2 covers 8 bases. The CDR3 runs to 16 residues. In germline, CDR1 is MDHEN, CDR2 SYDVKM. The V and J ends lost 5 bases and 0 bases, in that order; junction bases with no gene match: 6. CDR3 coding DNA: TGTGCCAGCAGTGGAGCGGGAGCGAGCTCCTACAATGAGCAGTTCTTC. It is translated as CASSGAGASSYNEQFF.

The chain joins TRBV3-1 to TRBJ1-5; the D is unclear. The V and J ends lost 1 base and 1 base respectively, with 5 bases between them. Germline lookup yields CDR1 LGHDT and CDR2 YNNKEL (reference sequence). This CDR3 has 14 residues. The CDR3 sequence is CASSQALSNQPQHF. In DNA, the CDR3 is TGTGCCAGCAGCCAAGCGCTAAGCAATCAGCCCCAGCATTTT.

This clonotype was seen at least ten times. The V gene is TRBV29-1, the J gene TRBJ2-5; D remains unclear. CDR3 length: 14 residues. Germline CDR1 and CDR2: SQVTM and ANQGSEA. V was pared by 5 bases and J by 1 base, with 14 bases between. DNA for the CDR3: TGCAGCGTTTCATTTCAGTTACTCCAAGAGACCCAGTACTTC. This codes for CSVSFQLLQETQYF.

Concerning this clonotype itself: Possible read error: a much larger clone is one base away. The V call is TRBV29-1, the J call TRBJ2-3, with D uncertain. The J call may be wrong; the DNA end is better matched by TRBJ2-1. CDR3 size: 13 residues. Per germline, CDR1 SQVTM and CDR2 ANQGSEA. The CDR3 here is CSAAPLSGDEQFF. DNA of the CDR3: TGCAGCGCTGCCCCTCTTAGTGGGGATGAGCAGTTCTTC.

Comment on this clonotype: This may be a read error: a much more frequent sequence differs by one nucleotide. The rearrangement uses TRBV3-1 and TRBJ1-2, with D unclear. Germline CDR1 is LGHDT and CDR2 is YNNKEL (reference sequence). CDR3 length: 12 residues. The V gene lost 3 bases and the J gene lost 7 bases, with 9 bases spanning the gap. The CDR3 sequence is CASSQKTFGYTF. The CDR3 region has the DNA TGTGCCAGCAGCCAGAAGACCTTTGGCTACACCTTC.

The CDR3 nucleotides read TGTGCCACCGCCCCAGGCCGGGGGCGCGTCTATGGCTACACCTTC. Amino acids: CATAPGRGRVYGYTF. The J gene is TRBJ1-2, the V gene TRBV19; the D gene is possibly TRBD1 (6 bases). Germline-derived CDR1 and CDR2 are LNHDA and SQIVND (reference sequence). The CDR3 totals 15 residues. Trimming cost V 10 bases and J 4 bases, with 22 bases left between them.

This clonotype was detected only a few times. V is TRBV7-3 and J is TRBJ2-2; the match to TRBD1 covers 7 bases. Germline CDR1 is SGHTA and CDR2 is FQGTGA. This CDR3 region has 15 residues. V dropped 6 bases and J dropped 4; count of bases not matched to a gene: 8. The CDR3: CASSSGQTSTGELFF. The CDR3 bases are TGTGCCAGCAGTTCGGGACAGACAAGCACCGGGGAGCTGTTTTTT. Combining the CDR3 with reference TRBV7-3 and TRBJ2-2 gives the whole variable domain GAGVSQTPSNKVTEKGKYVELRCDPISGHTALYWYRQSLGQGPEFLIYFQGTGAADDSGLPNDRFFAVRPEGSVSTLKIQRTERGDSAVYLCASSSGQTSTGELFFGEGSRLTVL.

The chain joins TRBV20-1 to TRBJ2-3; 9 bases fit TRBD2. V lost 3 bases to trimming and J lost 2 bases; unmatched junction nucleotides: 18. Looked up from germline, CDR1 is DFQATT and CDR2 is SNEGSKA (reference sequence). This CDR3 region has 19 residues. The CDR3 region is CSASGTTLNLAGFTDTQYF. The CDR3 DNA reads as TGCAGTGCTAGCGGGACAACCCTAAATCTAGCGGGATTCACAGATACGCAGTATTTT.

In its sample, this clonotype was seen many times. The rearrangement links TRBV11-2 to TRBJ2-1; D is unresolved. V lost 3 bases, J lost 6 bases, and 12 bases lay in between. Germline V gives CDR1 SGHAT, CDR2 FQNNGV. The CDR3 covers 14 residues. CDR3 in amino acids: CASSLALQSNEQFF. CDR3 in DNA: TGTGCCAGCAGCTTGGCTCTCCAGTCCAATGAGCAGTTCTTC.

This clonotype was detected ten times or more. The chain recombines TRBV5-1 with TRBJ2-1; TRBD2 might be the D (6 bases). This CDR3 has 14 amino acids. From germline, CDR1 is SGHRS and CDR2 YFSETQ. The V and J ends lost 5 bases and 4 bases respectively, with 13 bases between them. The CDR3, as DNA: TGCGCCAGCAGTATAAGCGGGTTATACAATGAGCAGTTCTTC. It is translated as CASSISGLYNEQFF.

The V call is TRBV20-1, the J call TRBJ2-2; 8 nucleotides agree with TRBD2. The CDR3 runs 15 residues. The J segment lost 5 bases and the V segment lost 6 bases, leaving 11 bases of the junction unmatched. Germline values: CDR1 DFQATT, CDR2 SNEGSKA (reference sequence). CDR3 nucleotide sequence: TGCAGTGCCACTAAAATAGCGGGAAGGACCGGGGAGCTGTTTTTT. Its protein product is CSATKIAGRTGELFF.

Comment on this clonotype: This may come from a read error, since a much larger clone is one base off. The chain carries TRBV28 and TRBJ2-3; TRBD1 is a possible D gene (6 bases). With the DNA end fitting TRBJ2-5 better, the J assignment may be wrong. Germline values: CDR1 MDHEN, CDR2 SYDVKM. The CDR3 length is 13 residues. This CDR3 is CDSSNRELETQYF. The CDR3 DNA is TGTGACAGCAGCAACAGGGAACTGGAGACCCAGTACTTC.

This clonotype was observed many times. The CDR3 loop is CASSPDRGADTQYF. The CDR3 nucleotides read TGTGCCAGCTCACCCGACAGGGGAGCAGATACGCAGTATTTT. This chain joins TRBV18 and TRBJ2-3; 8 bases map to TRBD1. This CDR3 is 14 amino acids long. J lost 4 bases, V lost 3 bases, and 3 bases had no gene match. Germline V gene sequence: CDR1 KGHSH, CDR2 LQKENI.

This clonotype was seen at least ten times. The J gene is TRBJ1-6, the V gene TRBV12-3 or TRBV12-4; TRBD1 matches at 7 bases. Trimming cost V 7 bases and J 14 bases; bases outside gene matches: 11. The length of the CDR3 is 13 residues. CDR3 residues: CASTGQVGSTLHF. In DNA form, the CDR3 reads TGTGCCAGCACCGGACAGGTGGGGTCAACCCTCCACTTT.

This clonotype occurred many times. The chain combines TRBV6-1 with TRBJ2-1; tentatively, D is TRBD1 (6 bases). With 6 bases removed from V and 5 bases from J, the gap between germline ends came to 23 bases. CDR3 length: 17 residues. Germline V gene data show CDR1 as MNHNS and CDR2 as SASEGT. CDR3 sequence reads: CASSNKGHLLRNNEQFF. The CDR3 DNA sequence: TGTGCCAGCAGCAATAAGGGACACCTGCTTCGAAACAATGAGCAGTTCTTC.

This clonotype was observed at least ten times. The chain couples TRBV24-1 to TRBJ1-1; 8 nucleotides agree with TRBD1. The trim removed 10 bases at V and 5 bases at J, leaving 8 bases unmatched. Germline CDR1 is KGHDR and CDR2 is SFDVKD. The CDR3 is made up of 13 amino acids. CDR3 nucleotides: TGTGCCACAGGTGGGACAGGTAGGACTGAAGCTTTCTTT. As protein: CATGGTGRTEAFF.

A few counts support this clonotype. The chain is built from TRBV12-3 or TRBV12-4 and TRBJ1-5; 10 positions agree with TRBD1. The CDR3 totals 14 residues. Germline trimming cut 6 bases from V and 5 bases from J; bases unmatched to any gene: 4. The CDR3 here is CASREGTGDQPQHF. DNA of the CDR3: TGTGCCAGCAGGGAAGGGACAGGGGATCAGCCCCAGCATTTT.

This clonotype occurred a few times. The V call is TRBV20-1, the J call TRBJ2-5; 7 nucleotides match TRBD2. CDR3 length: 14 residues. Germline assignment: CDR1 DFQATT and CDR2 SNEGSKA (reference sequence). With V trimmed by 1 base and J by 3 bases, 5 bases remained unmatched. The CDR3 loop reads CSARVLAAKETQYF. DNA of the CDR3: TGCAGTGCTAGAGTCCTAGCGGCTAAAGAGACCCAGTACTTC.

This clonotype has only a few counts. This chain uses TRBV9 with TRBJ2-2, with D hard to call. Germline V CDR1 and CDR2: SGDLS, YYNGEE. With 7 bases removed from V and 0 bases from J, the gap between germline ends came to 13 bases. This CDR3 comprises 15 residues. The CDR3 loop reads CASGYRNTNTGELFF. In DNA form, the CDR3 reads TGTGCCAGCGGGTATCGGAATACGAACACCGGGGAGCTGTTTTTT.

This clonotype was seen only a few times. The V and J genes are TRBV19 and TRBJ2-2; D not certain. In germline, CDR1 is LNHDA, CDR2 SQIVND (reference sequence). The V and J ends lost 4 bases and 8 bases respectively, with 14 bases between them. This CDR3 has 14 amino acids. CDR3 sequence: CASSRQANAGELFF. In nucleotides, the CDR3 is TGTGCCAGTAGTAGGCAGGCCAACGCGGGGGAGCTGTTTTTT.

This clonotype was counted only a few times. The CDR3 nucleotides read TGCGCCAGCACCATTAGCGGGAAGGGGACCCAGTACTTC. This translates into CASTISGKGTQYF. The chain employs TRBV10-2 and TRBJ2-4; TRBD2 agrees at 8 bases. The end of the DNA fits TRBJ2-5 better, so the J call may be wrong. Germline V gene lookup returns CDR1 WSHSY and CDR2 SAAADI. This CDR3 contains 13 residues.

The rearrangement uses TRBV20-1 and TRBJ2-3, with a weak D call TRBD1 (5 bases). Germline values: CDR1 DFQATT, CDR2 SNEGSKA (reference sequence). Trimming removed 6 bases from V and 3 bases from J, with 10 bases in between. The CDR3 runs 12 residues. DNA for the CDR3: TGCAGTGCCCCCAGGGAAACAGATACGCAGTATTTT. As protein: CSAPRETDTQYF.

The chain joins TRBV19 to TRBJ1-2, with unresolved D. The germline V gene encodes CDR1 LNHDA and CDR2 SQIVND (reference sequence). The CDR3 totals 14 residues. The V and J ends lost 0 bases and 7 bases respectively, with 12 bases between them. In DNA, the CDR3 is TGTGCCAGTAGTATAGAGGGTTTTGATTCTGGCTACACCTTC. This gives the protein CASSIEGFDSGYTF. Variable domain in full (rest from reference TRBV19 and TRBJ1-2): DGGITQSPKYLFRKEGQNVTLSCEQNLNHDAMYWYRQDPGQGLRLIYYSQIVNDFQKGDIAEGYSVSREKKESFPLTVTSAQKNPTAFYLCASSIEGFDSGYTFGSGTRLTVV.

As for this clonotype: A much larger clone lies a single base off, so this may be a read error. V usage is TRBV27 and J usage is TRBJ2-7, with TRBD2 as a possible D gene (5 bases). CDR3 size: 14 residues. From germline, CDR1 is MNHEY and CDR2 SMNVEV (reference sequence). The CDR3 here is CVSSPGLPLYEQYF. CDR3 sequence (DNA): TGTGTCAGCAGTCCCGGACTCCCTCTTTACGAGCAGTACTTC.

The table lists this clonotype with many counts. The rearrangement uses TRBV2 and TRBJ2-1; 14 positions match TRBD2. The CDR3 loop spans 15 amino acids. V was clipped by 3 bases and J by 8 bases; unmatched bases: 3. Germline V gene lookup returns CDR1 SNHLY and CDR2 FYNNEI. CDR3 sequence: CASSEGTSGRDEQFF. The CDR3 nucleotides read TGTGCCAGCAGTGAGGGGACTAGCGGGAGAGATGAGCAGTTCTTC. Combining the CDR3 with reference TRBV2 and TRBJ2-1 gives the whole variable domain EPEVTQTPSHQVTQMGQEVILRCVPISNHLYFYWYRQILGQKVEFLVSFYNNEISEKSEIFDDQFSVERPDGSNFTLKIRSTKLEDSAMYFCASSEGTSGRDEQFFGPGTRLTVL.

This clonotype was counted between two and nine times. The genes are TRBV20-1 and TRBJ2-1, with 10 bases lining up with TRBD2. The germline CDR1 and CDR2 sequences are DFQATT and SNEGSKA (reference sequence). The CDR3 has 16 residues. With V trimmed by 0 bases and J by 4 bases, 6 bases remained unmatched. Here the CDR3 reads CSARDLAGESYNEQFF. CDR3 coding DNA: TGCAGTGCTAGAGACCTAGCGGGGGAGTCGTACAATGAGCAGTTCTTC.

In regard to this clonotype: The CDR3 ends on some other residue instead of the conserved phenylalanine or tryptophan, so this is likely a read error. The chain has TRBV29-1 and TRBJ1-5; D gene unclear. The CDR3 runs 12 residues. The V gene's germline CDR1 is SQVTM and CDR2 ANQGSEA. V was trimmed by 4 bases and J by 8 bases, leaving 12 bases between them. The CDR3 nucleotides are TGCAGCGTTGGGTCAGCGAGAGAGCCCCAGCATTCT. Translating gives CSVGSAREPQHS.